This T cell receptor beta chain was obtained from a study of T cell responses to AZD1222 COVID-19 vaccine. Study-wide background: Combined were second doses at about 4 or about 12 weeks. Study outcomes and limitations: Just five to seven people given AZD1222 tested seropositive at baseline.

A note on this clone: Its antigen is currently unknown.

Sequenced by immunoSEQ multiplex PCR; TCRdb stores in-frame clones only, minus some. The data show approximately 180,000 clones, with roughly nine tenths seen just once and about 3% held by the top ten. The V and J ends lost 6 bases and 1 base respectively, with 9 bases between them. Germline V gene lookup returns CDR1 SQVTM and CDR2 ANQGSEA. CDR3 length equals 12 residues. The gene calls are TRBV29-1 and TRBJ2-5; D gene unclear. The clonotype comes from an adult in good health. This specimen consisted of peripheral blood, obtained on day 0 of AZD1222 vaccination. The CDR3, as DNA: TGCAGCGTAGACACCAGCCAAGAGACCCAGTACTTC. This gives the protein CSVDTSQETQYF.